The 20 T cell receptor beta chains given below trace back to one sample, sequenced in a study of blood T cell repertoires in COVID-19. Libraries were prepared by immunoSEQ multiplex PCR; TCRdb keeps only in-frame clonotypes and omits some of them. The table records around 110,000 clones, approximately 80% of them present only once. Sequenced material: peripheral blood. The receptors come from a woman in her sixties or seventies with acute or convalescent COVID-19.

This chain links TRBV11-2 with TRBJ1-6; 7 bases match TRBD1. The CDR3 loop spans 14 amino acids. Germline V lookup: CDR1 SGHAT, CDR2 FQNNGV. V lost 6 bases, J lost 9 bases, and 8 bases stayed unmatched. CDR3 in amino acids: CASRVAGGGSPLHF. The DNA of the CDR3 is TGTGCCAGCAGAGTAGCAGGGGGTGGTTCACCCCTCCACTTT.

The chain carries TRBV3-1 (or the pseudogene TRBV3-2) and TRBJ2-1; 16 nucleotides agree with TRBD2. Losses at the gene ends were 4 bases for V and 8 bases for J; bases not matched to a gene: 11. This CDR3 is 18 amino acids long. CDR1 and CDR2 from the germline V gene are LGHDT and YNNKEL (reference sequence). The CDR3 region is CASSPPGLAGGPGDEQFF. The CDR3 nucleotides read TGTGCCAGCAGCCCCCCGGGACTAGCGGGGGGGCCTGGGGATGAGCAGTTCTTC.

The V call is TRBV7-9, the J call TRBJ2-5; weak D call: TRBD1 (5 bases). The germline V and J ends were trimmed by 5 bases and 4 bases, with 11 bases remaining between them. The CDR3 covers 13 residues. The germline CDR1 and CDR2 sequences are SEHNR and FQNEAQ (reference sequence). CDR3 sequence (DNA): TGTGCCAGCAGCGACCGAAGGGGAGAGACCCAGTACTTC. This encodes CASSDRRGETQYF. The complete variable domain, with remaining parts taken from reference TRBV7-9 and TRBJ2-5, reads DTGVSQNPRHKITKRGQNVTFRCDPISEHNRLYWYRQTLGQGPEFLTYFQNEAQLEKSRLLSDRFSAERPKGSFSTLEIQRTEQGDSAMYLCASSDRRGETQYFGPGTRLLVL.

The chain recombines TRBV5-1 with TRBJ1-1; D possibly corresponds to TRBD1 (6 bases). Germline V gene lookup returns CDR1 SGHRS and CDR2 YFSETQ. The CDR3 consists of 15 residues. V lost 2 bases and J 0 bases, leaving 11 bases between the germline ends. This CDR3 is CASSFMDRLNTEAFF. The CDR3 nucleotides are TGCGCCAGCAGCTTCATGGACAGATTGAACACTGAAGCTTTCTTT.

The chain combines TRBV18 with TRBJ1-6; D remains ambiguous. CDR1 is KGHSH, CDR2 LQKENI, per germline. V lost 3 bases and J lost 9, with 9 bases in between. This CDR3 is 13 amino acids long. CDR3 coding DNA: TGTGCCAGCTCACCGCGAAAGAGTTCACCCCTCCACTTT. Its translation: CASSPRKSSPLHF.

In regard to this clone: The same CDR3 can be traced to other DNA sequences in this sample. V usage is TRBV5-1 and J usage is TRBJ1-1; a possible D gene is TRBD1 (6 bases). CDR1 is SGHRS and CDR2 is YFSETQ in the germline V gene. The V end lost 3 bases, the J end lost 0 bases, and 9 bases lay between the germline ends. The CDR3 extends over 14 amino acids. The CDR3 DNA reads TGCGCCAGCAGCTCGGACAGAATGAACACTGAAGCTTTCTTT. Protein: CASSSDRMNTEAFF.

J is TRBJ1-2 and V is TRBV5-8; D uncertain. This CDR3 comprises 15 residues. Germline V gene sequence: CDR1 SGHTS, CDR2 YDEGEE. V was pared by 1 base and J by 1 base, with 11 bases between. The CDR3 DNA reads as TGTGCCAGCAGCTTGTCCAGGCGACGTAACTATGGCTACACCTTC. Residues: CASSLSRRRNYGYTF.

DNA for the CDR3: TGTGCCAGCAGCCGGATCCGGGGGGTGGGCACTGAAGCTTTCTTT. Translated: CASSRIRGVGTEAFF. V usage is TRBV5-5 and J usage is TRBJ1-1; TRBD1 might be the D (5 bases). Germline V gene sequence: CDR1 SGHKS, CDR2 YYEKEE (reference sequence). V shed 4 bases and J shed 4 bases, with 17 bases lying between them. This CDR3 has 15 residues.

This clone has a single count. The gene calls are TRBV3-1 (or the pseudogene TRBV3-2) and TRBJ1-1, with 7 bases lining up with TRBD1. The CDR3 consists of 15 residues. CDR1 and CDR2 from the germline V gene are LGHDT and YNNKEL (reference sequence). V dropped 4 bases and J dropped 2; count of bases not matched to a gene: 7. The CDR3, as DNA: TGTGCCAGCAGCCCTCCCGGGACAGATAACACTGAAGCTTTCTTT. This sequence encodes CASSPPGTDNTEAFF.

V gene TRBV4-1 combines with J gene TRBJ1-2, with D perhaps matching TRBD1 (6 bases). CDR1 and CDR2 (germline): MGHRA, YSYEKL. Deletions cut 3 bases from V and 4 bases from J, with 12 bases between. This CDR3 contains 14 residues. This CDR3 is CASSHHRDLYGYTF. CDR3 bases: TGCGCCAGCAGCCATCACAGGGACCTCTATGGCTACACCTTC.

CDR3 nucleotide sequence: TGTGCCAGCAGCAAAATGCACCGGAGCGGGGTCGATGAGCAGTTCTTC. Amino acids: CASSKMHRSGVDEQFF. The V and J genes are TRBV4-2 and TRBJ2-1, with 7 bases aligning to TRBD2. The J segment lost 8 bases and the V segment lost 5 bases, leaving 15 bases of the junction unmatched. Germline V gives CDR1 LGHNA, CDR2 YNFKEQ. The CDR3 runs to 16 residues.

This chain links TRBV5-1 with TRBJ2-3, with D tentatively TRBD2 (5 bases). V was trimmed by 0 bases and J by 6 bases, leaving 11 bases between them. The CDR3 spans 14 residues. Germline CDR1 and CDR2: SGHRS and YFSETQ. CDR3 bases: TGCGCCAGCAGCTTGGTCGGGGTGGGCGATACGCAGTATTTT. Protein: CASSLVGVGDTQYF. Based on the CDR3 plus reference TRBV5-1 and TRBJ2-3, the full variable domain is KAGVTQTPRYLIKTRGQQVTLSCSPISGHRSVSWYQQTPGQGLQFLFEYFSETQRNKGNFPGRFSGRQFSNSRSEMNVSTLELGDSALYLCASSLVGVGDTQYFGPGTRLTVL.

V is TRBV6-1 and J is TRBJ2-3; 7 nucleotides line up with TRBD1. J was trimmed by 8 bases and V by 6 bases; bases with no gene match: 5. The CDR3 contains 12 residues. The germline CDR1 and CDR2 sequences are MNHNS and SASEGT. The CDR3 DNA follows: TGTGCCAGCAGGCAGACAGGGCCTACGCAGTATTTT. Protein: CASRQTGPTQYF.

The chain employs TRBV21-1 and TRBJ1-1. TRBV21-1 is described as a pseudogene. This CDR3 region has 17 residues. CDR3 DNA sequence: TGTGCCAGCAGCAAAGCGCTTTGGGACTCAATGAACACTGAAGCTTTCTTT. Translated: CASSKALWDSMNTEAFF.

This CDR3 reads CASSQDRGRELFF. In DNA, the CDR3 is TGTGCCAGCAGCCAAGACAGGGGCCGGGAGCTGTTTTTT. The chain recombines TRBV14 with TRBJ2-2; TRBD1 is a possible D gene (6 bases). CDR1 SGHDN and CDR2 FVKESK come from the germline V gene. Trimming cost V 0 bases and J 9 bases, with 8 bases left between them. The CDR3 length is 13 residues.

The V call is TRBV5-1, the J call TRBJ2-5; 10 bases agree with TRBD1. The length of the CDR3 is 17 residues. CDR1 is SGHRS and CDR2 is YFSETQ in the germline V gene. V dropped 4 bases and J dropped 6; count of bases not matched to a gene: 15. DNA for the CDR3: TGCGCCAGCAGCCCCGCGACGACAGGGGGCAGGGAGAAGACCCAGTACTTC. Amino acids: CASSPATTGGREKTQYF. The variable domain in full, completed from reference TRBV5-1 and TRBJ2-5, reads KAGVTQTPRYLIKTRGQQVTLSCSPISGHRSVSWYQQTPGQGLQFLFEYFSETQRNKGNFPGRFSGRQFSNSRSEMNVSTLELGDSALYLCASSPATTGGREKTQYFGPGTRLLVL.

The chain employs TRBV28 and TRBJ1-2; D is possibly TRBD1 (6 bases). Germline CDR1 reads MDHEN; CDR2 reads SYDVKM. Trimming pared 4 bases from V and 2 bases from J, leaving 11 bases between. The CDR3 consists of 14 residues. In DNA, the CDR3 is TGTGCCAGCAGTTCCTATGACAGGAACTATGGCTACACCTTC. Encoded protein: CASSSYDRNYGYTF.

The gene calls are TRBV19 and TRBJ1-5, with 8 bases identical to TRBD1. J was trimmed by 6 bases and V by 7 bases; bases with no gene match: 17. The CDR3 spans 17 residues. Per germline, CDR1 LNHDA and CDR2 SQIVND (reference sequence). CDR3 sequence (DNA): TGTGCCAGTACCGACCCTGGGGGCAGGGGGCTGGGTCAGCCCCAGCATTTT. Translation: CASTDPGGRGLGQPQHF.

The chain carries TRBV2 and TRBJ2-1; 7 bases map to TRBD1. The CDR3 extends over 13 amino acids. Germline V gives CDR1 SNHLY, CDR2 FYNNEI. The V and J ends lost 7 bases and 8 bases, in that order; junction bases with no gene match: 8. For the CDR3, the DNA is TGTGCCAGCATGCGAGGGGGCTCGCATGAGCAGTTCTTC. Translated, it gives CASMRGGSHEQFF.

The genes are TRBV14 and TRBJ1-6; 7 positions match TRBD1. V lost 4 bases to trimming and J lost 10 bases; unmatched junction nucleotides: 7. This CDR3 comprises 14 residues. The germline gives CDR1 SGHDN, CDR2 FVKESK. The chain's CDR3 is CASSLGTAFSPLHF. The CDR3 DNA is TGTGCCAGCAGCCTCGGGACAGCCTTCTCACCCCTCCACTTT.